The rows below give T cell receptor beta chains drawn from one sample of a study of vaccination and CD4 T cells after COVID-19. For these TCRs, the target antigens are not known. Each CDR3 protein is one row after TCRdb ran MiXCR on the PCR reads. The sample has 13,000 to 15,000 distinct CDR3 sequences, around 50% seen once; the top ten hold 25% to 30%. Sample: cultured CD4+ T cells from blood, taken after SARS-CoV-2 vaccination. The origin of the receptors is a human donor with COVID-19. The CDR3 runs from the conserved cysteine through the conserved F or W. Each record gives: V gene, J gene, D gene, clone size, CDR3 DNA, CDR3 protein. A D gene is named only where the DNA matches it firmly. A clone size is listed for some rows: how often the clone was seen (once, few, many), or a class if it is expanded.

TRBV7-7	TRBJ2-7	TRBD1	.	TGTGCTAGCAGCTTAGGAACAGGACAGGGTTACGAGCAGTACTTC	CASSLGTGQGYEQYF
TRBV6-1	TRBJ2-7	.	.	TGTGCCAGCAGCAACCGGTTGTCCTACGAGCAGTACTTC	CASSNRLSYEQYF
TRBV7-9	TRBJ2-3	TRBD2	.	TGTGCCAGCCCCCGTACTAGCGGGGGGGAAGATACGCAGTATTTT	CASPRTSGGEDTQYF
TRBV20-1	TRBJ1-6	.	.	TGCAGTGCTAGATCCGGGGACGGAAATTCACCCCTCCACTTT	CSARSGDGNSPLHF
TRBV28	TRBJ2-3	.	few	TGTGCCAGCAGTTTAGGAGATACGCAGTATTTT	CASSLGDTQYF
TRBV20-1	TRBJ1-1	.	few	TGCAGTGCTCCCGCCGGGACGTTGAACACTGAAGCTTTCTTT	CSAPAGTLNTEAFF
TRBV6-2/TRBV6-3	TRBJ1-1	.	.	TGTGCCAGCAGTTTCAGACCCAGATCCGCCGGGATGAACACTGAAGCTTTCTTT	CASSFRPRSAGMNTEAFF
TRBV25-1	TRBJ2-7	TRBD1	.	TGTGCCAGCAGTGACGTCCAAGGGACAGGGGACTACGAGCAGTACTTC	CASSDVQGTGDYEQYF
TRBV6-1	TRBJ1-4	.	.	TGTGCCAGCAGTACAGGGACTCCGGAGAATGAAAAACTGTTTTTT	CASSTGTPENEKLFF
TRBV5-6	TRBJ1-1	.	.	TGTGCCAGCAGCTTGGCACGGTGGAACACTGAAGCTTTCTTT	CASSLARWNTEAFF
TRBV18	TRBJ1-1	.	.	TGTGCCAGCTCACCCATAGACACTGAAGCTTTCTTT	CASSPIDTEAFF
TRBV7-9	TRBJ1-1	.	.	TGTGCCAGCAGCACGGGAGGGTCCAGGACTGAAGCTTTCTTT	CASSTGGSRTEAFF
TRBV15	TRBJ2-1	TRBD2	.	TGTGCCACCAGCAGCCCCCTAGCGGGACACAATGAGCAGTTCTTC	CATSSPLAGHNEQFF
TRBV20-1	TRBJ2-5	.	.	TGCAGTGCACCCAGGGGTGTGGAGACCCAGTACTTC	CSAPRGVETQYF
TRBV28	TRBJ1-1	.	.	TGTGCCAGCATCGGCAACACTGAAGCTTTCTTT	CASIGNTEAFF
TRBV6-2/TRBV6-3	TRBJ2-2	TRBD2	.	TGTGCCAGCAGTTACCAAGGGACTATTGGCACCGGGGAGCTGTTTTTT	CASSYQGTIGTGELFF
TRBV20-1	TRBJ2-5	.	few	TGCAGTGCTATCCAGAGGGCTGGGACGTACCAAGAGACCCAGTACTTC	CSAIQRAGTYQETQYF
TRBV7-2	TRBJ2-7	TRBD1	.	TGTGCCAGCAGCGAGACGACAGGGTACGAGCAGTACTTC	CASSETTGYEQYF
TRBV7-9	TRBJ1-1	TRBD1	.	TGTGCCCTCCGAGGGGACAGGGGAACCCAATCTGAAGCTTTCTTT	CALRGDRGTQSEAFF
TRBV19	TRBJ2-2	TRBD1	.	TGTGCCAGCACGGGACAGAAGACGCGGAACACCGGGGAGCTGTTTTTT	CASTGQKTRNTGELFF
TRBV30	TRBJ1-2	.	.	TGTGCCTGGAGTGTACTGGGCAGGACCTATGGCTACACCTTC	CAWSVLGRTYGYTF
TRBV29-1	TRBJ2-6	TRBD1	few	TGCAGCGTTGCGAGGGGGCGCGAAAGTGACTCTGGGGCCAACGTCCTGACTTTC	CSVARGRESDSGANVLTF
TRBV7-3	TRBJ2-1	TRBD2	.	TGTGCCAGCAGCTTCATAGCGGGGGGACGAAACAATGAGCAGTTCTTC	CASSFIAGGRNNEQFF
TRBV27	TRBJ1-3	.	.	TGTGCCAGCAGAGCGGGGTACTCTGGAAACACCATATATTTT	CASRAGYSGNTIYF
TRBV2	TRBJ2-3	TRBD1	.	TGTGCCAGTCGACAGGGGGCAACAGATACGCAGTATTTT	CASRQGATDTQYF
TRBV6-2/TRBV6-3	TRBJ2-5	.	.	TGTGCCAGCAGTCCCTTTGGGTGGGGGGAACAAGAGACCCAGTACTTC	CASSPFGWGEQETQYF
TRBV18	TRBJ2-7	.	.	TGTGCCAGCTCACCACCGGACAGATACGAGCAGTACTTC	CASSPPDRYEQYF
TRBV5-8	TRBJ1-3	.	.	TGTGCCAGCAGCTTCAGGGGAGTGGGAAACACCATATATTTT	CASSFRGVGNTIYF
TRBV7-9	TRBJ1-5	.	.	TGTGCCAGCAGCTCCGAAGGGGGTAGCAATCAGCCCCAGCATTTT	CASSSEGGSNQPQHF
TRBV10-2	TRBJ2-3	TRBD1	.	TGCGCCACGGGGACAGGGGGCCCGCCTCGGTATTTT	CATGTGGPPRYF
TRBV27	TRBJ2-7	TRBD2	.	TGTGCCAGCAAAGCGGGGGGTAGCTCCTACGAGCAGTACTTC	CASKAGGSSYEQYF
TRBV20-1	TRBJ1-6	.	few	TGCAGTGCGCGCCCCCCCGGACAGCGCTATAATTCACCCCTCCACTTT	CSARPPGQRYNSPLHF
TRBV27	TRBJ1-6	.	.	TGTGCCAGCAGGGGTTCCTATAATTCACCCCTCCACTTT	CASRGSYNSPLHF
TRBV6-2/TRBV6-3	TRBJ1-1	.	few	TGTGCCAGCGGTTTGAACACTGAAGCTTTCTTT	CASGLNTEAFF
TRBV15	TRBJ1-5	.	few	TGTGCCACCAGCAGAGATAGGGGTAAAAATCAGCCCCAGCATTTT	CATSRDRGKNQPQHF